The 16 T cell receptor beta chains below were found in one sample sequenced in a study of cytomegalovirus exposure and HLA in healthy donors. With 60 Vbeta and 13 Jbeta primers, the PCR was carried out. The method was immunoSEQ multiplex PCR; TCRdb's version includes in-frame clones alone and lacks a portion of them. The sample includes 55,000 to 75,000 clones, around four fifths of them seen just once. Sequencing input: PBMCs. These receptors were obtained from a girl aged 10 to 17 in good health and CMV-seropositive.

The V gene is TRBV6-6, the J gene TRBJ2-5; TRBD1 agrees at 8 bases. CDR1 and CDR2 from the germline V gene are MNHNY and SVGAGI (reference sequence). The CDR3 length is 16 residues. V lost 6 bases, J lost 2 bases, and 11 bases stayed unmatched. This CDR3 reads CASSDRGAAAQETQYF. The CDR3 DNA reads as TGTGCCAGCAGCGACAGGGGAGCGGCAGCTCAAGAGACCCAGTACTTC.

This clone was seen only once. J is TRBJ1-2 and V is TRBV6-5, with TRBD1 identical over 7 bases. J lost 0 bases, V lost 6 bases, and 4 bases had no gene match. The germline gives CDR1 MNHEY, CDR2 SVGAGI. The CDR3 has 14 amino acids. CDR3 in DNA: TGTGCCAGCAGCAGGGGGGAGGCTAACTATGGCTACACCTTC. Its translation is CASSRGEANYGYTF.

This chain uses TRBV10-3 with TRBJ1-5; D is perhaps TRBD1 (5 bases). V lost 7 bases and J lost 2, with 9 bases in between. The germline V gene encodes CDR1 ENHRY and CDR2 SYGVKD. The CDR3 spans 13 residues. Here the CDR3 DNA reads TGTGCCATCAACGCGGGGGGCAATCAGCCCCAGCATTTT. Translating gives CAINAGGNQPQHF.

CDR3 bases: TGTGCCAGCAGTTTAGTAACTTTCAAGGGGACTGAAGCTTTCTTT. Residues: CASSLVTFKGTEAFF. V is TRBV28 and J is TRBJ1-1, with a tentative D call TRBD1 (5 bases). Trimming pared 2 bases from V and 5 bases from J, leaving 15 bases between. The CDR3 consists of 15 residues. Per germline, CDR1 MDHEN and CDR2 SYDVKM.

J is TRBJ2-7 and V is TRBV5-6; D perhaps matches TRBD2 (6 bases). This CDR3 spans 17 amino acids. Trimming removed 4 bases from V and 4 bases from J, with 24 bases in between. Germline V lookup: CDR1 SGHDT, CDR2 YYEEEE. The CDR3 bases are TGTGCCAGCAGCCAAGGAATGACTTGGACTAATACGTACGAGCAGTACTTC. This gives the protein CASSQGMTWTNTYEQYF.

The J gene is TRBJ1-3, the V gene TRBV19; D perhaps matches TRBD1 (5 bases). The CDR3 loop spans 13 amino acids. The germline V gene encodes CDR1 LNHDA and CDR2 SQIVND (reference sequence). CDR3 amino acids: CAATQGTGNTIYF. The DNA of the CDR3 is TGTGCAGCTACCCAGGGTACAGGAAACACCATATATTTT.

Here the CDR3 reads CASSNGGVNTEAFF. CDR3 DNA: TGTGCCAGCAGCAACGGGGGGGTAAACACTGAAGCTTTCTTT. The V gene is TRBV7-9, the J gene TRBJ1-1, with TRBD1 as a possible D gene (5 bases). The CDR3 covers 14 residues. Germline V gene lookup returns CDR1 SEHNR and CDR2 FQNEAQ (reference sequence). Trimming took 5 bases from V and 2 from J, leaving 12 bases between them.

J is TRBJ2-1 and V is TRBV5-1, with a possible D match to TRBD1 (6 bases). The CDR3 is 14 residues long. CDR1 and CDR2 (germline): SGHRS, YFSETQ. Trimming removed 1 base from V and 7 bases from J, with 12 bases in between. Here the CDR3 reads CASSLTAGENEQFF. DNA for the CDR3: TGCGCCAGCAGCTTGACGGCAGGGGAGAATGAGCAGTTCTTC.

V usage is TRBV11-2 and J usage is TRBJ1-1; D call uncertain. The CDR3 has 14 amino acids. The V end was cut by 1 base, the J end by 5 bases, with 11 bases between. CDR1 and CDR2 (germline): SGHAT, FQNNGV. This CDR3 is CASSLVEVNTEAFF. The CDR3 region has the DNA TGTGCCAGCAGCTTAGTAGAGGTAAATACTGAAGCTTTCTTT.

V is TRBV30 and J is TRBJ2-7, with 7 bases fitting TRBD1. V lost 4 bases and J lost 0; bases outside the gene matches: 6. The CDR3 is 14 residues long. Germline loops: CDR1 GTSNPN, CDR2 SVGIG (reference sequence). DNA for the CDR3: TGTGCCTGGATGCGAGACAGGGTCTCCTACGAGCAGTACTTC. Its translation is CAWMRDRVSYEQYF. Full variable domain (remainder filled in from reference TRBV30 and TRBJ2-7): SQTIHQWPATLVQPVGSPLSLECTVEGTSNPNLYWYRQAAGRGLQLLFYSVGIGQISSEVPQNLSASRPQDRQFILSSKKLLLSDSGFYLCAWMRDRVSYEQYFGPGTRLTVT.

This clone occurred a few times. The chain is built from TRBV7-8 and TRBJ1-4; D gene ambiguous. The V gene lost 2 bases and the J gene lost 8 bases, with 12 bases spanning the gap. There are 14 residues in the CDR3. Germline CDR1 SGHVS, CDR2 FQNEAQ. DNA of the CDR3: TGTGCCAGCAGCTTAATGGCAGGTCAAGAAAAACTGTTTTTT. Its protein is CASSLMAGQEKLFF.

This chain connects TRBV29-1 to TRBJ2-7; 13 bases agree with TRBD2. J was trimmed by 5 bases and V by 7 bases; bases with no gene match: 8. The CDR3 is made up of 14 amino acids. Germline CDR1 reads SQVTM; CDR2 reads ANQGSEA. CDR3 DNA sequence: TGCAGCGGTCTACTAGCGGGAGGGCCGAACGAGCAGTACTTC. Amino acids: CSGLLAGGPNEQYF.

This clone was recorded once. V and J are TRBV7-8 and TRBJ1-1; no reliable D call. The CDR3 spans 11 residues. V was shortened by 3 bases and J by 8 bases, with 7 bases between the two germline ends. CDR1 is SGHVS, CDR2 FQNEAQ, per germline. In nucleotides, the CDR3 is TGTGCCAGCAGCTTGGGAGTGGAAGCTTTCTTT. Translating gives CASSLGVEAFF.

The rearrangement uses TRBV5-6 and TRBJ2-7; no reliable D call. Germline V gene lookup returns CDR1 SGHDT and CDR2 YYEEEE. The CDR3 consists of 11 residues. The V gene lost 2 bases and the J gene lost 7 bases, with 7 bases spanning the gap. The CDR3 loop is CASSLASEQYF. The CDR3 region has the DNA TGTGCCAGCAGCTTAGCGTCGGAGCAGTACTTC.

The chain employs TRBV25-1 and TRBJ2-2; no firm D call. The germline gives CDR1 MGHDK, CDR2 SYGVNS. Trimming removed 6 bases at V and 1 base at J, with 15 bases between. The CDR3 sequence is 16 residues long. In nucleotides, the CDR3 is TGTGCCAGCAGGTCCTCCACGTCAGGGAACACCGGGGAGCTGTTTTTT. It specifies CASRSSTSGNTGELFF.

The J gene is TRBJ2-1, the V gene TRBV29-1; 9 nucleotides line up with TRBD2. The CDR3 loop spans 15 amino acids. Germline CDR1 and CDR2: SQVTM and ANQGSEA. With V trimmed by 2 bases and J by 4 bases, 6 bases remained unmatched. The DNA of the CDR3 is TGCAGCGTTGAATCTCGGACTAGCGATTACAATGAGCAGTTCTTC. It translates to CSVESRTSDYNEQFF.